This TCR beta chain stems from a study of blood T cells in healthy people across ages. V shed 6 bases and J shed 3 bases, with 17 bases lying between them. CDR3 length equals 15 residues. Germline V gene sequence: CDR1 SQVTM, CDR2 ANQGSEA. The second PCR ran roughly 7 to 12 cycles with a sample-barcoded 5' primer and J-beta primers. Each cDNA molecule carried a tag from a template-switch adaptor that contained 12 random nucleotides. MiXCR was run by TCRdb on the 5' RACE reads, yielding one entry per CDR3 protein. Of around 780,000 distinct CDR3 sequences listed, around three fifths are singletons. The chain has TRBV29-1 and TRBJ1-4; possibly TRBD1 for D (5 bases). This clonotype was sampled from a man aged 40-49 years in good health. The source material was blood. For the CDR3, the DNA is TGCAGCGTGGGAGCGCTGGGGGAAGCTAATGAAAAACTGTTTTTT. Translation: CSVGALGEANEKLFF.